A single sample is the source of the 19 T cell receptor beta chains below, sequenced in a study of T cell changes during pregnancy in multiple sclerosis. Some clones are missing from TCRdb's copy, which holds only in-frame ones; the method was immunoSEQ multiplex PCR. The profile shows 45,000 to 65,000 clones, over 90% of them singletons. The starting material was CD8+ T cells from peripheral blood mononuclear cells, obtained in the third trimester of pregnancy. The receptor source for this set is a female donor with multiple sclerosis, enrolled in a pregnancy study.

The chain couples TRBV11-2 to TRBJ1-2; 7 bases map to TRBD1. Germline CDR1 and CDR2: SGHAT and FQNNGV. CDR3 length: 14 amino acids. Germline trimming cut 2 bases from V and 3 bases from J; bases unmatched to any gene: 3. The CDR3 here is CASSLKGADYGYTF. The CDR3 bases are TGTGCCAGCAGCTTAAAGGGGGCGGACTATGGCTACACCTTC.

This clone was seen only once. This chain uses TRBV5-6 with TRBJ2-1; no reliable D call. Germline CDR1 reads SGHDT; CDR2 reads YYEEEE. With 7 bases removed from V and 1 base from J, the gap between germline ends came to 18 bases. This CDR3 is built from 16 residues. The CDR3: CASARPVVGSYNEQFF. Here the CDR3 DNA reads TGTGCCAGCGCTAGACCAGTCGTTGGGTCCTACAATGAGCAGTTCTTC.

The chain recombines TRBV7-9 with TRBJ1-3; D not certain. The germline V gene has CDR1 SEHNR and CDR2 FQNEAQ (reference sequence). The V end was cut by 5 bases, the J end by 4 bases, with 9 bases between. The CDR3 consists of 13 residues. In nucleotides, the CDR3 is TGTGCCAGCAGCCCCCAGGCGGGAAACACCATATATTTT. It specifies CASSPQAGNTIYF. The entire variable domain, with the rest obtained from reference TRBV7-9 and TRBJ1-3, is as follows: DTGVSQNPRHKITKRGQNVTFRCDPISEHNRLYWYRQTLGQGPEFLTYFQNEAQLEKSRLLSDRFSAERPKGSFSTLEIQRTEQGDSAMYLCASSPQAGNTIYFGEGSWLTVV.

This chain joins TRBV7-9 and TRBJ1-1, with TRBD1 matching 9 bases. Germline V gene sequence: CDR1 SEHNR, CDR2 FQNEAQ (reference sequence). The CDR3 loop spans 16 amino acids. The ends lost 0 bases at V and 8 bases at J; junction bases unmatched: 10. Here the CDR3 DNA reads TGTGCCAGCAGCTTAGCAGTCCGGGACAGGGCGCCAGAAGCTTTCTTT. Translation gives CASSLAVRDRAPEAFF.

The rearrangement joins TRBV6-4 to TRBJ2-3; TRBD2 matches at 7 bases. CDR1 is MRHNA and CDR2 is SNTAGT in the germline V gene. The CDR3 totals 14 residues. The V gene end was trimmed by 2 bases and the J gene end by 2 bases; junction bases not matched to a gene: 1. This CDR3 reads CASSDAGDTDTQYF. The CDR3 coding sequence is TGTGCCAGCAGTGACGCGGGAGACACAGATACGCAGTATTTT.

This sequence joins TRBV27 and TRBJ2-2; maybe TRBD1 (6 bases). Per germline, CDR1 MNHEY and CDR2 SMNVEV (reference sequence). V gave up 4 bases and J gave up 0 bases, with 9 bases separating them. The CDR3 extends over 15 amino acids. This chain's CDR3 is CASSWDNANTGELFF. The CDR3 bases are TGTGCCAGCAGTTGGGACAACGCGAACACCGGGGAGCTGTTTTTT.

This chain joins TRBV5-1 and TRBJ2-7, with 10 bases fitting TRBD1. Germline CDR1 and CDR2: SGHRS and YFSETQ. The CDR3 is 14 residues long. V lost 2 bases and J lost 4; bases outside the gene matches: 3. The CDR3 loop reads CASSLRQGAYEQYF. In nucleotides, the CDR3 is TGCGCCAGCAGCTTAAGACAGGGGGCGTACGAGCAGTACTTC.

V usage is TRBV7-6 and J usage is TRBJ2-1; 8 bases line up with TRBD1. Germline lookup yields CDR1 SGHVS and CDR2 FNYEAQ. The junction had 7 bases not matched to a gene; V was cut back by 5 bases and J by 7 bases. The CDR3 runs 14 residues. The CDR3: CASSTRDRLNEQFF. CDR3 nucleotides: TGTGCCAGCAGCACCCGGGACAGGCTAAATGAGCAGTTCTTC.

The CDR3 DNA reads as TGCGCCAGCAGTGAGGAGTTTAAGCTTAGGGGCAATGAGCAGTTCTTC. Translation gives CASSEEFKLRGNEQFF. The chain links TRBV10-2 to TRBJ2-1; D might be TRBD1 (5 bases). Looked up from germline, CDR1 is WSHSY and CDR2 is SAAADI. Trimming stripped 2 bases from V and 6 bases from J, with 17 bases between. The CDR3 sequence is 16 residues long.

This clone was seen just once. The chain has TRBV10-3 and TRBJ2-7; TRBD2 might be the D (5 bases). CDR1 is ENHRY and CDR2 is SYGVKD in the germline V gene. The CDR3 contains 13 residues. V was cut by 4 bases and J by 7 bases, with 14 bases left in between. The CDR3 reads CAISASPPDEQYF. The CDR3 DNA reads as TGTGCCATCAGTGCTAGCCCGCCCGATGAGCAGTACTTC.

The chain combines TRBV28 with TRBJ2-4; 7 positions agree with TRBD1. The germline gives CDR1 MDHEN, CDR2 SYDVKM. The V segment lost 6 bases and the J segment 0 bases; nucleotides outside the gene matches: 14. The CDR3 is 18 residues long. CDR3: CASRTTRGQPLAKNIQYF. DNA for the CDR3: TGTGCCAGCAGGACGACCCGGGGACAGCCTTTAGCCAAAAACATTCAGTACTTC. Filled out from reference TRBV28 and TRBJ2-4, the complete variable domain reads DVKVTQSSRYLVKRTGEKVFLECVQDMDHENMFWYRQDPGLGLRLIYFSYDVKMKEKGDIPEGYSVSREKKERFSLILESASTNQTSMYLCASRTTRGQPLAKNIQYFGAGTRLSVL.

This clone was seen only once. The chain recombines TRBV4-1 with TRBJ2-5; D not resolved. Trimming removed 0 bases at V and 4 bases at J, with 6 bases between. This CDR3 is 13 amino acids long. Looked up from germline, CDR1 is MGHRA and CDR2 is YSYEKL. The CDR3 here is CASSQEFGETQYF. DNA for the CDR3: TGCGCCAGCAGCCAAGAATTCGGAGAGACCCAGTACTTC.

The chain joins TRBV27 to TRBJ1-2; 9 bases match TRBD1. V lost 8 bases to trimming and J lost 1 base; unmatched junction nucleotides: 8. Germline V gives CDR1 MNHEY, CDR2 SMNVEV (reference sequence). The CDR3 consists of 15 residues. The DNA for the CDR3 is TGTGCCAGCTGGGGACAGGGCCTAAATAACTATGGCTACACCTTC. Amino acids: CASWGQGLNNYGYTF.

The CDR3 DNA follows: TGCAGCGGGGTTTGGCGGGCCCACGAGCAGTACTTC. It translates to CSGVWRAHEQYF. The gene calls are TRBV29-1 and TRBJ2-7; possible D gene TRBD2, 5 bases. Trimming took off 7 bases at V and 5 bases at J, with 15 bases between the two ends. The CDR3 covers 12 residues. CDR1 and CDR2 from the germline V gene are SQVTM and ANQGSEA.

This sequence joins TRBV7-8 and TRBJ2-7, with 13 bases matching TRBD2. The V segment lost 5 bases and the J segment 4 bases; nucleotides outside the gene matches: 8. Germline CDR1 and CDR2: SGHVS and FQNEAQ. This CDR3 region has 16 residues. DNA of the CDR3: TGTGCCAGCAGCCCCGGGACTAGCGGGATAGGGTACGAGCAGTACTTC. It yields the protein CASSPGTSGIGYEQYF.

This rearrangement joins TRBV4-2 to TRBJ1-2; the D gene is possibly TRBD1 (5 bases). Per the germline V gene, CDR1 is LGHNA and CDR2 is YNFKEQ. V was shortened by 4 bases and J by 3 bases, with 9 bases between the two germline ends. The CDR3 extends over 13 amino acids. For the CDR3, the DNA is TGTGCCAGCAGCCCGGCGACAGACTATGGCTACACCTTC. This encodes CASSPATDYGYTF.

The chain links TRBV4-2 to TRBJ2-1; 7 bases fit TRBD1. The CDR3 contains 14 residues. Germline-derived CDR1 and CDR2 are LGHNA and YNFKEQ. Trimming at V came to 1 base and at J to 4 bases, leaving 1 base not matched to a gene. CDR3 nucleotides: TGTGCCAGCAGCCAAGGGGGACAGTACAATGAGCAGTTCTTC. Translation: CASSQGGQYNEQFF.

This clone was found once. The J gene is TRBJ1-4, the V gene TRBV19; unclear D gene. Looked up from germline, CDR1 is LNHDA and CDR2 is SQIVND (reference sequence). The CDR3 consists of 12 residues. V was clipped by 8 bases and J by 7 bases, with 11 bases between them. As DNA, the CDR3 is TGTGCCAGTCGTCAAAACTTTGAAAAACTGTTTTTT. This translates into CASRQNFEKLFF.

This clone has just a few counts. The rearrangement joins TRBV9 to TRBJ1-4, with TRBD1 matching 10 bases. V shed 3 bases and J 7 bases; nucleotides not matched to a gene: 6. Germline CDR1 is SGDLS and CDR2 is YYNGEE. This CDR3 contains 15 residues. The CDR3 coding sequence is TGTGCCAGCAGCGGCAGGACAGGGGGAGGTGAAAAACTGTTTTTT. Translated: CASSGRTGGGEKLFF.